This T cell receptor (beta chain) was sequenced in a study of T-cell reconstitution after alpha-beta-depleted transplantation in children. Unique molecular identifiers were built into the TCRbeta library. MiXCR, applied by TCRdb to the PCR reads, yields one record per CDR3 protein. The sample lists about 360,000 distinct CDR3 sequences; 10% to 15% were seen once. In germline, CDR1 is GTSNPN, CDR2 SVGIG (reference sequence). The V end lost 7 bases, the J end lost 3 bases, and 15 bases lay between the germline ends. The CDR3 totals 13 residues. The TCR comes from a human donor who donated a stem cell graft to a child with Fanconi anemia. The sequencing used PBMCs, collected from the stem cell graft. The chain recombines TRBV30 with TRBJ1-1; D gene unclear. The CDR3: CAYQTAEDTEAFF. In DNA, the CDR3 is TGTGCCTACCAAACAGCGGAGGACACTGAAGCTTTCTTT.